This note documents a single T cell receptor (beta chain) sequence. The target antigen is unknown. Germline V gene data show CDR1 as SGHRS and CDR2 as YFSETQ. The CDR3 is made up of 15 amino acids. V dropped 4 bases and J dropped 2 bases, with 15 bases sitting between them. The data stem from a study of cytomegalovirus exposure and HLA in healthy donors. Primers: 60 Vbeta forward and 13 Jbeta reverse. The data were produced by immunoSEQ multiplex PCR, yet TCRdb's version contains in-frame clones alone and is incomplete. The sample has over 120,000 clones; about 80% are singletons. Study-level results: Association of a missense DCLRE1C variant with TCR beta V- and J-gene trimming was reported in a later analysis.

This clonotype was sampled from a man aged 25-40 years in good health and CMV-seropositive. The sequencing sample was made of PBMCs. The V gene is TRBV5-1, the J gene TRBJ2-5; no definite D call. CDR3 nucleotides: TGCGCCAGCAGCCTGGCGACTTTCAATCAAGAGACCCAGTACTTC. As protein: CASSLATFNQETQYF.